Each of the 10 T cell receptor beta chains below was sequenced from the same sample in a study of radiation and T cells in renal cell carcinoma (TCRdb year 2020). The library came from the immunoSEQ multiplex PCR assay. TCRdb mirrors the immuneACCESS table, restricted to in-frame sequences. Some clones are absent from its copies; in checked studies, under half trace to an unresolved V gene, and the reason for the others is unknown. The sample table lists tens of thousands of clones, more than 40% of them with a count of one. Under 20% of the sample is held by the ten biggest clonotypes. The sample's time point label is to be understood as: tumor resected at nephrectomy. Sample treatment or condition, as interpreted from the label and publication: 15 Gy SBRT to primary tumor, nephrectomy 4 weeks later. The material sequenced was tumor tissue, taken from a patient whose treatment included radiotherapy and nephrectomy. These receptors originate from a woman in her forties or fifties with renal cell carcinoma.

This chain joins TRBV6-5 and TRBJ2-1; 7 nucleotides line up with TRBD1. V lost 0 bases, J lost 8 bases, and 10 bases stayed unmatched. The CDR3 is made up of 16 amino acids. Germline V lookup: CDR1 MNHEY, CDR2 SVGAGI. The CDR3 DNA reads as TGTGCCAGCAGTTACTCCGGGGACAGTCGGATTGATGAGCAGTTCTTC. This encodes CASSYSGDSRIDEQFF.

CDR3 DNA sequence: TGTGCCAGCAGTGGGGGTTATAGGGCATCCTACGAGCAGTACTTC. This encodes CASSGGYRASYEQYF. The chain employs TRBV6-1 and TRBJ2-7, with D uncertain. CDR1 is MNHNS, CDR2 SASEGT, per germline. The germline V and J ends were trimmed by 4 bases and 1 base, with 14 bases remaining between them. The CDR3 has 15 residues.

This clone was recorded many times. J is TRBJ1-5 and V is TRBV19; maybe TRBD1 (5 bases). With 3 bases removed from V and 6 bases from J, the gap between germline ends came to 15 bases. The CDR3 loop spans 15 amino acids. Germline V gene data show CDR1 as LNHDA and CDR2 as SQIVND (reference sequence). CDR3 bases: TGTGCCAGTAGTATCCCCCGGGACGGGGGTCAGCCCCAGCATTTT. The encoded protein is CASSIPRDGGQPQHF.

This chain joins TRBV30 and TRBJ2-6; TRBD2 is a possible D gene (5 bases). Trimming took off 8 bases at V and 1 base at J, with 12 bases between the two ends. Germline-derived CDR1 and CDR2 are GTSNPN and SVGIG (reference sequence). CDR3 length: 14 residues. This chain's CDR3 is CATRRNSGANVLTF. The DNA of the CDR3 is TGTGCCACGCGGAGGAATTCTGGGGCCAACGTCCTGACTTTC. Full variable domain (missing parts from reference TRBV30 and TRBJ2-6): SQTIHQWPATLVQPVGSPLSLECTVEGTSNPNLYWYRQAAGRGLQLLFYSVGIGQISSEVPQNLSASRPQDRQFILSSKKLLLSDSGFYLCATRRNSGANVLTFGAGSRLTVL.

This clone was seen more than once but under ten times. The rearrangement joins TRBV6-1 to TRBJ1-5; D not certain. CDR3 size: 13 residues. V was cut by 3 bases and J by 6 bases, with 9 bases left in between. In germline, CDR1 is MNHNS, CDR2 SASEGT. Here the CDR3 reads CASSDAAVQPQHF. The CDR3 DNA follows: TGTGCCAGCAGTGACGCGGCTGTTCAGCCCCAGCATTTT.

The V gene is TRBV23-1, the J gene TRBJ1-3; the D gene is possibly TRBD1 (6 bases). TRBV23-1 is an open reading frame whose function is uncertain. This CDR3 spans 17 amino acids. V was trimmed by 6 bases and J by 0 bases, leaving 18 bases between them. CDR3 sequence: CASSQGAGDYSGNTIYF. As DNA, the CDR3 is TGCGCCAGCAGCCAAGGGGCAGGGGACTACTCTGGAAACACCATATATTTT.

The CDR3 region has the DNA TGCGCCAGCAGTAGGGACCGCAACGGCGAGCAGTACTTC. It is translated as CASSRDRNGEQYF. V and J are TRBV10-1 and TRBJ2-7, with D possibly being TRBD1 or TRBD2 (5 bases each). V lost 5 bases and J lost 6, with 14 bases in between. Germline CDR1 and CDR2: WNHNN and SYGVQD (reference sequence). CDR3 length: 13 residues.

The chain recombines TRBV15 with TRBJ1-2; D possibly corresponds to TRBD1 (5 bases). V lost 0 bases and J lost 4, with 12 bases in between. The CDR3 totals 15 residues. Germline V lookup: CDR1 LNHNV, CDR2 YYDKDF (reference sequence). As DNA, the CDR3 is TGTGCCACCAGCAGAGAGGGAGGGACGGCCTATGGCTACACCTTC. Translating gives CATSREGGTAYGYTF.

V gene TRBV5-4 combines with J gene TRBJ2-2, with 12 bases that match TRBD2. V lost 4 bases, J lost 7 bases, and 8 bases stayed unmatched. Germline V gene lookup returns CDR1 SGHNT and CDR2 YYREEE (reference sequence). CDR3 size: 16 residues. The CDR3 bases are TGTGCCAGCAGCCTGGGCCTAGCGGGGGGGCGCGGGGAGCTGTTTTTT. This translates into CASSLGLAGGRGELFF.

The chain is built from TRBV19 and TRBJ1-5; TRBD1 is a possible D gene (5 bases). The germline V gene encodes CDR1 LNHDA and CDR2 SQIVND (reference sequence). V lost 4 bases and J 6 bases, leaving 19 bases between the germline ends. This CDR3 comprises 16 residues. Here the CDR3 reads CASSRGDRGRRQPQHF. The CDR3 DNA reads TGTGCCAGTAGTAGGGGGGATCGGGGGAGGCGTCAGCCCCAGCATTTT.